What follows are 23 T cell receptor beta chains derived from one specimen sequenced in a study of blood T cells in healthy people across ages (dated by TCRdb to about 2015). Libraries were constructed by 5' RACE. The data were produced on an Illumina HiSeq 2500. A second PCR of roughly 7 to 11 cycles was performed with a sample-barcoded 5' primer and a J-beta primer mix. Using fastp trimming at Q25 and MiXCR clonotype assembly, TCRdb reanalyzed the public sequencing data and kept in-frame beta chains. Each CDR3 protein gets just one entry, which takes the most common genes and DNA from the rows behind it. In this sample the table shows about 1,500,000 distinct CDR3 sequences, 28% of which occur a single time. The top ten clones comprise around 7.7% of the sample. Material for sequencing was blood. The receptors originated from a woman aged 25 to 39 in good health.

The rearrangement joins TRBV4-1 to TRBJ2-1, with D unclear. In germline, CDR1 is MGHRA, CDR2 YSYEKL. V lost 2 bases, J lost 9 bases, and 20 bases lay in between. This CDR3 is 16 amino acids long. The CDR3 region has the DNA TGCGCCAGCAGCCAACCAACCTGGAGTAGTCTCACTGAGCAGTTCTTC. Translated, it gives CASSQPTWSSLTEQFF.

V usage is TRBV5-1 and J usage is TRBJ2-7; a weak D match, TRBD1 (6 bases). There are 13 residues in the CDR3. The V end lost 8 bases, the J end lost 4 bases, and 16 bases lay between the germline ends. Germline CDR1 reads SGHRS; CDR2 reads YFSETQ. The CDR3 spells CASRSLGAYEQYF. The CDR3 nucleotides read TGCGCCAGTCGAAGCTTGGGGGCTTACGAGCAGTACTTC.

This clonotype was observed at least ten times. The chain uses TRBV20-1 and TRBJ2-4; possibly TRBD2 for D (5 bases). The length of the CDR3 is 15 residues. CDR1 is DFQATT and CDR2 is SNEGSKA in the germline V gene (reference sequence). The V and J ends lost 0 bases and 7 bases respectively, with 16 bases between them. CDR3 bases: TGCAGTGCTAGAGATTCCGGTAGCGCCGGGAACATTCAGTACTTC. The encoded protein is CSARDSGSAGNIQYF.

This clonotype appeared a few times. CDR3 nucleotide sequence: TGTGCCAGCAGCACCGTGGGACGGGGGGGGACAGATACGCAGTATTTT. Residues: CASSTVGRGGTDTQYF. The gene calls are TRBV5-5 and TRBJ2-3; 8 nucleotides match TRBD2. Germline lookup yields CDR1 SGHKS and CDR2 YYEKEE (reference sequence). The CDR3 spans 16 residues. J gave up 3 bases and V 4 bases, and 10 bases lay outside the gene matches.

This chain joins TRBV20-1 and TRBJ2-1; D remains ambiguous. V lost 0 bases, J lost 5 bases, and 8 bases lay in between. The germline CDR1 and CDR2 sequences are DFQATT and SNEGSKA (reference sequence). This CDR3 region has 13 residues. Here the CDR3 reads CSARDVRDNEQFF. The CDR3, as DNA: TGCAGTGCTAGAGATGTTAGGGACAATGAGCAGTTCTTC.

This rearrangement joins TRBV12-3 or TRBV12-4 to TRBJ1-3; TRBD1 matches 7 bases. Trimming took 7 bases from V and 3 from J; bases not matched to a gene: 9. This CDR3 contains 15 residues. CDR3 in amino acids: CASTLGGTLGNTIYF. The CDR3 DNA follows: TGTGCCAGCACCCTAGGGGGCACGCTTGGAAACACCATATATTTT.

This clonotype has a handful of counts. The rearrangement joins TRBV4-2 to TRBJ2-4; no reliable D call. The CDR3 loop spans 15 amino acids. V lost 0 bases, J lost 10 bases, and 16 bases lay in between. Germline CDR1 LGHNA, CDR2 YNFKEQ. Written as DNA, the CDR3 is TGTGCCAGCAGCCAAGAAGCTCGAGGAGTATGGATTCAGTACTTC. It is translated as CASSQEARGVWIQYF.

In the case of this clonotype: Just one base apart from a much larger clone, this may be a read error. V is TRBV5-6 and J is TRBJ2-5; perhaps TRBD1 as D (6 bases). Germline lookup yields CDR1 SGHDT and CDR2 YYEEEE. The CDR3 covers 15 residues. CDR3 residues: CACSLLTGSQETQYF. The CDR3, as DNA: TGTGCCTGCAGCTTACTGACAGGATCTCAAGAGACCCAGTACTTC.

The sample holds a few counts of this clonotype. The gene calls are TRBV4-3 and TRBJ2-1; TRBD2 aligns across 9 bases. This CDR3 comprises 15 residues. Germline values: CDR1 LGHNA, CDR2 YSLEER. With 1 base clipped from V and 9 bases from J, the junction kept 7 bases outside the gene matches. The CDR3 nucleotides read TGCGCCAGCAGCCAAGTAGCGGGAGTAGTGGGTGAGCAGTTCTTC. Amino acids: CASSQVAGVVGEQFF.

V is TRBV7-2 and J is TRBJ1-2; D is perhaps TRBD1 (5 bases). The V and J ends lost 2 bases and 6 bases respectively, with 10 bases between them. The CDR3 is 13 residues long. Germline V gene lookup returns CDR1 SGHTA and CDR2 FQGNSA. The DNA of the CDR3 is TGTGCCAGCAGCTTACAGGGAAATCATGGCTACACCTTC. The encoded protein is CASSLQGNHGYTF.

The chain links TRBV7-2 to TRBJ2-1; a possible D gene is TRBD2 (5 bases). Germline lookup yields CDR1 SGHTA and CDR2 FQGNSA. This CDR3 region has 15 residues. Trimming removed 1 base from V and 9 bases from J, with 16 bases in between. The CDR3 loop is CASSLVDGVGAEQFF. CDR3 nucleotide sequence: TGTGCCAGCAGCTTAGTGGACGGTGTGGGAGCTGAGCAGTTCTTC.

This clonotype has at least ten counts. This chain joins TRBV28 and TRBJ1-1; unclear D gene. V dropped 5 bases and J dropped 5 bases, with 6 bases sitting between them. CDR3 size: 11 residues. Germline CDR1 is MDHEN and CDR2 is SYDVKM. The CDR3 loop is CASSRRTEAFF. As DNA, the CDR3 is TGTGCCAGCAGTCGCCGAACTGAAGCTTTCTTT.

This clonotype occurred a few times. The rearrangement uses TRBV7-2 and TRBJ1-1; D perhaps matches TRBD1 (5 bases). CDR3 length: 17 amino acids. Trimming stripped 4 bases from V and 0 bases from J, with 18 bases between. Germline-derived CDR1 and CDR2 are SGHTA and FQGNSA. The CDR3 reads CASSSQGDDPMNTEAFF. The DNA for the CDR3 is TGTGCCAGCAGCTCCCAAGGGGATGACCCTATGAACACTGAAGCTTTCTTT.

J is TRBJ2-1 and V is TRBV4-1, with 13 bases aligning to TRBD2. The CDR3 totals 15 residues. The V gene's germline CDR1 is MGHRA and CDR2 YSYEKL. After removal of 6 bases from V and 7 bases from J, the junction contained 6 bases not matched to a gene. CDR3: CASRFGLAGENEQFF. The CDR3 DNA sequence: TGCGCCAGCAGATTTGGACTAGCGGGAGAAAATGAGCAGTTCTTC.

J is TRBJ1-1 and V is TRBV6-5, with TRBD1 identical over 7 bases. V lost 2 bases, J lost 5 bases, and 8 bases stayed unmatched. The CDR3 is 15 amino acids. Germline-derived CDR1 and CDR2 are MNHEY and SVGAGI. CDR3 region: CASSYHDRAGTEAFF. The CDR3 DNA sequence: TGTGCCAGCAGTTACCACGACAGGGCTGGGACTGAAGCTTTCTTT.

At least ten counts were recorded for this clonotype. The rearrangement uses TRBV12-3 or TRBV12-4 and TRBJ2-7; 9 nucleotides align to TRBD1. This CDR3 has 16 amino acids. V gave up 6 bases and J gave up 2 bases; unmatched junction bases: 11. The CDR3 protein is CASSPAPRTGAYEQYF. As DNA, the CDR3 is TGTGCCAGCAGCCCCGCCCCCCGGACAGGGGCCTACGAGCAGTACTTC.

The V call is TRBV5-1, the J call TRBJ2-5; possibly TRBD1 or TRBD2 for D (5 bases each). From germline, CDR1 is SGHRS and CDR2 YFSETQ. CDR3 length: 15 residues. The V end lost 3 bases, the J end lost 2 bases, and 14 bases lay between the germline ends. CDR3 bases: TGCGCCAGCAGCTGGGCTGGGACGGGGCAAGAGACCCAGTACTTC. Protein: CASSWAGTGQETQYF. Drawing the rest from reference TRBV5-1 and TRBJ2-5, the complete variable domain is KAGVTQTPRYLIKTRGQQVTLSCSPISGHRSVSWYQQTPGQGLQFLFEYFSETQRNKGNFPGRFSGRQFSNSRSEMNVSTLELGDSALYLCASSWAGTGQETQYFGPGTRLLVL.

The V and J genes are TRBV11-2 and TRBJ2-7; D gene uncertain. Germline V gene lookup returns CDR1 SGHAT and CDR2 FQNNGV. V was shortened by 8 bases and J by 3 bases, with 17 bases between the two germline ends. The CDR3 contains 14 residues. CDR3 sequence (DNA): TGTGCCAGCGAGCCCGACCCACGCGGCTACGAGCAGTACTTC. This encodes CASEPDPRGYEQYF.

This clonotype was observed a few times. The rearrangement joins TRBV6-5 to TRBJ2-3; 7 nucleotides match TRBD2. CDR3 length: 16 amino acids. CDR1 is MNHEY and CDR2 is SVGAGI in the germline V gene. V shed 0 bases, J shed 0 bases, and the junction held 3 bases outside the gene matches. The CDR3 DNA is TGTGCCAGCAGTTACTCAAGCGGGGATAGCACAGATACGCAGTATTTT. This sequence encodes CASSYSSGDSTDTQYF.

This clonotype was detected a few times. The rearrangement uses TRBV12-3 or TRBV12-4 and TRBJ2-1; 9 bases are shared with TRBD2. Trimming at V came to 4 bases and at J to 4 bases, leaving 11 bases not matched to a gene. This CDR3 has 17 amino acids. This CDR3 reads CASSSSLAGGLYNEQFF. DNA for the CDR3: TGTGCCAGCAGTTCCTCCTTGGCGGGGGGGCTGTACAATGAGCAGTTCTTC.

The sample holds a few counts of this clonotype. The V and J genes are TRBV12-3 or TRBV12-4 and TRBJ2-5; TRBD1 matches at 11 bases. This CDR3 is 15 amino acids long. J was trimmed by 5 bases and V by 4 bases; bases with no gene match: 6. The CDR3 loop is CASSSRTGGSETQYF. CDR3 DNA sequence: TGTGCCAGCAGTTCGCGGACAGGGGGCTCGGAGACCCAGTACTTC.

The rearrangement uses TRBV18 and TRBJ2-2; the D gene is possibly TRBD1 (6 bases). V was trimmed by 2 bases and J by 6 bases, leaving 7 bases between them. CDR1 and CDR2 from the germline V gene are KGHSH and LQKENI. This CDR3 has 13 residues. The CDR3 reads CASSPGTPGELFF. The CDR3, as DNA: TGTGCCAGCTCACCAGGGACACCCGGGGAGCTGTTTTTT.

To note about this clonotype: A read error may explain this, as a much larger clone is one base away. This chain's CDR3 is CANRGRDYGYTF. Here the CDR3 DNA reads TGTGCCAACCGTGGCAGGGACTATGGCTACACCTTC. The chain joins TRBV6-1 to TRBJ1-2, with a possible D match to TRBD1 (5 bases). The CDR3 has 12 amino acids. CDR1 MNHNS and CDR2 SASEGT come from the germline V gene. V gave up 10 bases and J gave up 3 bases, with 12 bases separating them.